This TCR beta chain was sequenced in a study of shared clonotypes between healthy human individuals. Study results and limitations: On the whole, naive subsets had larger estimated richness than memory subsets had. Against clonotypes common to all four donors, non-shared ones had lower generation probabilities.

Running of the assay took place at deep level. Generated by immunoSEQ multiplex PCR, the TCRdb table keeps only in-frame clones and is missing some. The table has under 850,000 clones, 55% to 80% seen once. Of note for this clone: Antigen specificity is unknown.

Trimming removed 4 bases at V and 2 bases at J, with 13 bases between. The CDR3 runs 15 residues. Germline loops: CDR1 SGHRS, CDR2 YFSETQ. Sequences were obtained from memory CD4+ T cells sorted from blood. As to subset: CD45RA-negative fraction. The chain couples TRBV5-1 to TRBJ2-1; TRBD2 might be the D (5 bases). The source of this sequence is a woman aged 25 to 39 in good health. The CDR3 nucleotides are TGCGCCAGCAGCATGGACGGGGAAACCTACAATGAGCAGTTCTTC. This translates into CASSMDGETYNEQFF.